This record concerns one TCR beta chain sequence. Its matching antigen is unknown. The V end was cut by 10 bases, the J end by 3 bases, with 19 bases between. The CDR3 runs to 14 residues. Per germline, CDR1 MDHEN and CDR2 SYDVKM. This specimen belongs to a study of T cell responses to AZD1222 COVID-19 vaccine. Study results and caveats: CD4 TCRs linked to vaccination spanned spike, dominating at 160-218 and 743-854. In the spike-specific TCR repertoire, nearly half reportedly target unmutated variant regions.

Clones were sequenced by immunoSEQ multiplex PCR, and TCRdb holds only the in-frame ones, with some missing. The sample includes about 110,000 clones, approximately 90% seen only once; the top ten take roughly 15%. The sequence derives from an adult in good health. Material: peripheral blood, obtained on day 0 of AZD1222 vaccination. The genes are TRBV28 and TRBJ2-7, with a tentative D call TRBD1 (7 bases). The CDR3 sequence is CATRRETGYYEQYF. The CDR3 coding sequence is TGTGCCACCCGACGGGAGACAGGGTACTACGAGCAGTACTTC.